This T cell receptor (beta chain) comes out of a study of blood T cell repertoires in COVID-19. On the study more broadly: The United States, Italy and Spain supplied acute and convalescent COVID-19 samples. PBMCs, B-cell-depleted T cells, or T cells provided the cDNA or gDNA that made up the material.

The table came from immunoSEQ multiplex PCR; TCRdb's copy has only in-frame clones and leaves some out. The sample lists about 160,000 clones; 83% were seen once. Between the trimmed V and J ends, which lost 3 bases and 7 bases, there was a span of 18 bases. The CDR3 runs 15 residues. Germline CDR1 is LNHDA and CDR2 is SQIVND (reference sequence). The chain employs TRBV19 and TRBJ1-2, with D tentatively TRBD1 (5 bases). The sequence was obtained from a woman between 45 and 60 years old in a cohort exposed to, infected with or recovered from COVID-19 (not recorded which). Sequences were obtained from PBMCs or T cells enriched from blood (not recorded which). The CDR3 here is CASSILPGEQSGYTF. The CDR3 bases are TGTGCCAGTAGTATCCTCCCGGGGGAGCAAAGTGGCTACACCTTC.